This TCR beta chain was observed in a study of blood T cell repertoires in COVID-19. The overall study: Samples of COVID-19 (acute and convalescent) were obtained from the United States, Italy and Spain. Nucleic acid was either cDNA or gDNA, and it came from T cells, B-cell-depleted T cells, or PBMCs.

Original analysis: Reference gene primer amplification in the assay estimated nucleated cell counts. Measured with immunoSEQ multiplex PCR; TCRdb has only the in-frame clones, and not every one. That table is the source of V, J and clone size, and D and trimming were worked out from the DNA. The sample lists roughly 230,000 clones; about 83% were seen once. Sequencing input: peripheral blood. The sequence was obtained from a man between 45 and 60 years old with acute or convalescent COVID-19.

CDR3 sequence: CSARGGNGYTF. For the CDR3, the DNA is TGCAGTGCTAGAGGCGGGAACGGCTACACCTTC. The J gene is TRBJ1-2, the V gene TRBV20-1, with D unclear. V lost 1 base and J 8 bases, leaving 8 bases between the germline ends. CDR3 size: 11 residues. Germline loops: CDR1 DFQATT, CDR2 SNEGSKA (reference sequence).